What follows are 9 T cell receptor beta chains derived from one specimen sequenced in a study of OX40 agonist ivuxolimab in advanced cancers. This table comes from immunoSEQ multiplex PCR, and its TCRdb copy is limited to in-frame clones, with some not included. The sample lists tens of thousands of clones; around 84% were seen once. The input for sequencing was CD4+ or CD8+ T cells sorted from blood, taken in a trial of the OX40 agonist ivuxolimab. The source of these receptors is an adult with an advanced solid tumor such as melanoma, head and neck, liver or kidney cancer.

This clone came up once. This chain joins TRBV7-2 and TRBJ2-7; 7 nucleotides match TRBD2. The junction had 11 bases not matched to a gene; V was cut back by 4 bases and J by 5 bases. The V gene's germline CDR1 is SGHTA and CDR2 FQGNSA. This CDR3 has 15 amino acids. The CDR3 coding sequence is TGTGCCAGCAGCTGGAGCCCAGCGGGAATCCACGAGCAGTACTTC. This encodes CASSWSPAGIHEQYF.

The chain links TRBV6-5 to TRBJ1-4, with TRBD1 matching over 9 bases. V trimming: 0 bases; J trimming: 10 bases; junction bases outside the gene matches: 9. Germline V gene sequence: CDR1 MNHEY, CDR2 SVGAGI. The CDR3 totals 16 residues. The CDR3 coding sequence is TGTGCCAGCAGTTACTCGATAGGGGGACAGGGTGGAAAACTGTTTTTT. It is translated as CASSYSIGGQGGKLFF.

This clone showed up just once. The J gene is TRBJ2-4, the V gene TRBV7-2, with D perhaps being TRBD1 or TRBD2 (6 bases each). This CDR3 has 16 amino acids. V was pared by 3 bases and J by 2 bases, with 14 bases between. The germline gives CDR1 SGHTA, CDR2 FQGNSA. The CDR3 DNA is TGTGCCAGCAGCTTCACGGGGGCCCCCCCCAAAAACATTCAGTACTTC. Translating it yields CASSFTGAPPKNIQYF.

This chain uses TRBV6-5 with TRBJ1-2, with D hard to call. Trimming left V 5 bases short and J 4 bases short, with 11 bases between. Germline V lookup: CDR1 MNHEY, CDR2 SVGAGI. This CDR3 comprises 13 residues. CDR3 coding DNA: TGTGCCAGCAGTCCCGGCGGCCTCTATGGCTACACCTTC. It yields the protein CASSPGGLYGYTF.

CDR3 sequence: CASSQEIRRGLGYTF. DNA for the CDR3: TGCGCCAGCAGCCAAGAAATAAGACGGGGCTTGGGCTACACCTTC. The V gene is TRBV4-1, the J gene TRBJ1-2, with D perhaps matching TRBD1 (5 bases). CDR3 length equals 15 residues. Germline V gives CDR1 MGHRA, CDR2 YSYEKL. Trimming shortened V by 0 bases and J by 8 bases, and 16 bases separated the two germline ends.

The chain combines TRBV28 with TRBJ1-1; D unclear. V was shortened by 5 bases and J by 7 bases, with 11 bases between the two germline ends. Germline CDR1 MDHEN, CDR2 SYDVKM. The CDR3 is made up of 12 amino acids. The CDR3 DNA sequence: TGTGCCAGCAGTCCCTGGGTGAATGAAGCTTTCTTT. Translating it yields CASSPWVNEAFF.

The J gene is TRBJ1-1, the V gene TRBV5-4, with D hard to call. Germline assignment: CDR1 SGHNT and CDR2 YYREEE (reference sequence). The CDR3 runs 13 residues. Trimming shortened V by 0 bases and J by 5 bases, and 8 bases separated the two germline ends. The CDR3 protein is CASSLVGRTEAFF. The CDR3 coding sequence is TGTGCCAGCAGCTTGGTAGGGAGGACTGAAGCTTTCTTT.

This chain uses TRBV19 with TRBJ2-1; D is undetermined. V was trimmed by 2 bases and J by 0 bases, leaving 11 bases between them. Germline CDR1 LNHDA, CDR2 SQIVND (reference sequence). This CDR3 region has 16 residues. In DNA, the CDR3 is TGTGCCAGTAGTATAATGGCCCTGAGCTCCTACAATGAGCAGTTCTTC. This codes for CASSIMALSSYNEQFF.

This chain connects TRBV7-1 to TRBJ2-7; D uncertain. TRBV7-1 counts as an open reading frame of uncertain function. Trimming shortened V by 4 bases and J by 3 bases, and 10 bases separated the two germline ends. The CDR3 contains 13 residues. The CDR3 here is CASSFQPGYEQYF. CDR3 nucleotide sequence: TGTGCCAGCAGCTTTCAGCCGGGCTACGAGCAGTACTTC.